A selection of T cell receptor beta chains follows, all from one sample in a study of early T cells in non-severe SARS-CoV-2 infection. Each CDR3 protein gets one entry after TCRdb re-called the 5' RACE reads with MiXCR. This table holds roughly 75,000 distinct CDR3 sequences, about 16% found once. Sequenced material: whole blood. All receptors derive from an adult who was a healthcare worker with PCR-confirmed SARS-CoV-2 infection or an uninfected control (not recorded which). CDR3s include the opening cysteine and the closing phenylalanine or tryptophan. The D gene is left open where the match is weak. Only part of the rows carry a size: once, few, many, or a class if the clone is expanded.

V gene	D gene	J gene	clone size	CDR3 protein	CDR3 DNA
TRBV20-1	NA	TRBJ1-5	NA	CSAGGAGVNQPQHF	TGCAGTGCTGGGGGAGCAGGGGTCAATCAGCCCCAGCATTTT
TRBV30	NA	TRBJ2-7	many	CAWSPAGEQYF	TGTGCCTGGAGTCCTGCGGGGGAGCAGTACTTC
TRBV6-1	NA	TRBJ2-1	many	CASSERTGRNEQFF	TGTGCCAGCAGTGAGCGTACCGGACGCAATGAGCAGTTCTTC
TRBV5-4	NA	TRBJ2-5	NA	CASSFRDEKETQYF	TGTGCCAGCAGCTTTAGGGACGAAAAAGAGACCCAGTACTTC
TRBV28	TRBD1	TRBJ2-5	NA	CASSLWTGGEETQYF	TGTGCCAGCAGTTTATGGACAGGGGGGGAAGAGACCCAGTACTTC
TRBV6-1	NA	TRBJ2-7	few	CASSEAPGVYYEQYF	TGTGCCAGCAGTGAAGCCCCGGGGGTTTACTACGAGCAGTACTTC
TRBV19	NA	TRBJ1-5	NA	CASSITGTLGIGGNQPQHF	TGTGCCAGTAGTATAACGGGGACATTGGGGATTGGTGGCAATCAGCCCCAGCATTTT
TRBV4-2	TRBD2	TRBJ2-1	few	CASSLLAGGRDEQFF	TGTGCCAGCAGCCTACTAGCGGGGGGGCGCGATGAGCAGTTCTTC
TRBV2	NA	TRBJ2-2	NA	CASTRNAGVLFF	TGTGCCAGCACCCGGAACGCCGGTGTGCTGTTTTTT
TRBV6-6	TRBD1	TRBJ2-7	few	CASSPGTGSFEQYF	TGTGCCAGCAGTCCCGGGACAGGGTCGTTTGAGCAGTACTTC
TRBV7-6	NA	TRBJ2-3	NA	CASRGVSDTQYF	TGTGCCAGCAGGGGGGTATCGGATACGCAGTATTTT
TRBV7-3	TRBD2	TRBJ2-7	NA	CASSLSAGDEQYF	TGTGCCAGCAGCTTGTCAGCGGGAGACGAGCAGTACTTC
TRBV6-5	TRBD1	TRBJ2-1	NA	CASRLGQGVGNEQFF	TGTGCCAGCAGACTAGGACAGGGGGTGGGGAATGAGCAGTTCTTC
TRBV5-1	NA	TRBJ1-1	NA	CASSLGQFGNTEAFF	TGCGCCAGCAGCTTGGGACAGTTTGGGAACACTGAAGCTTTCTTT
TRBV27	NA	TRBJ1-2	few	CASSYGQSYGYTF	TGTGCCAGCAGTTACGGACAGTCCTATGGCTACACCTTC
TRBV20-1	TRBD1	TRBJ1-6	NA	CSARAPGQGARSPLHF	TGCAGTGCTAGGGCACCGGGACAGGGGGCTCGCTCACCCCTCCACTTT
TRBV29-1	TRBD1	TRBJ1-1	many	CSVHGGRGATEAFF	TGCAGCGTCCATGGGGGCAGGGGGGCCACTGAAGCTTTCTTT
TRBV5-1	NA	TRBJ1-1	NA	CASKVTGMNTEAFF	TGCGCCAGCAAAGTAACAGGCATGAACACTGAAGCTTTCTTT
TRBV19	NA	TRBJ1-2	few	CASSTIISGYTF	TGTGCCAGTAGTACGATCATTTCGGGCTACACCTTC
TRBV15	TRBD2	TRBJ2-7	NA	CATSIPGLAGGGEQYF	TGTGCCACCAGCATTCCGGGACTAGCGGGAGGAGGCGAGCAGTACTTC
TRBV6-5	NA	TRBJ1-1	NA	CASSYLVNTEAFF	TGTGCCAGCAGTTACTTAGTGAACACTGAAGCTTTCTTT
TRBV29-1	TRBD2	TRBJ2-2	NA	CSGVLAAGELFF	TGCAGCGGCGTACTAGCGGCGGGGGAGCTGTTTTTT
TRBV7-3	NA	TRBJ1-6	many	CATRDSLNSPLHF	TGTGCCACCCGGGACTCCCTAAATTCACCCCTCCACTTT
TRBV7-8	NA	TRBJ2-1	many	CASSGSLRALYNEQFF	TGTGCCAGCAGCGGATCACTTCGGGCCCTCTACAATGAGCAGTTCTTC
TRBV7-3	TRBD2	TRBJ2-7	few	CASSLGGSFYEQYF	TGTGCCAGCAGCTTAGGCGGGAGTTTCTACGAGCAGTACTTC
TRBV27	TRBD1	TRBJ1-5	NA	CASRLQGAWNQPQHF	TGTGCCAGCAGGCTACAGGGGGCTTGGAATCAGCCCCAGCATTTT
TRBV30	NA	TRBJ1-1	NA	CAWSGRIMNTEAFF	TGTGCCTGGAGTGGCCGGATCATGAACACTGAAGCTTTCTTT
TRBV7-2	TRBD2	TRBJ2-5	many	CASSLGLAGGPEETQYF	TGTGCCAGCAGCTTAGGACTAGCGGGGGGGCCGGAAGAGACCCAGTACTTC
TRBV6-1	NA	TRBJ1-3	once	CASSDGRRTSGNTIYF	TGTGCCAGCAGTGATGGGAGACGGACCTCTGGAAACACCATATATTTT
TRBV12-3/TRBV12-4	TRBD2	TRBJ2-1	few	CASTGTIYNEQFF	TGTGCCAGCACCGGGACTATTTACAATGAGCAGTTCTTC
TRBV12-3/TRBV12-4	TRBD1	TRBJ2-3	NA	CASSPYGQGGTDTQYF	TGTGCCAGCAGTCCGTACGGACAGGGGGGTACAGATACGCAGTATTTT
TRBV5-4	TRBD1	TRBJ1-6	few	CASSSRTGDNSPLHF	TGTGCCAGCAGTTCACGGACAGGAGATAATTCACCCCTCCACTTT
TRBV12-3/TRBV12-4	NA	TRBJ1-5	NA	CASSLRGVDQPQHF	TGTGCCAGCAGCCTCAGAGGAGTTGATCAGCCCCAGCATTTT
TRBV9	NA	TRBJ2-7	few	CASSVLPSSYEQYF	TGTGCCAGCAGCGTACTTCCTAGTTCCTACGAGCAGTACTTC
TRBV2	TRBD1	TRBJ2-7	NA	CASSETWDSGYEQYF	TGTGCCAGCAGTGAGACCTGGGACAGCGGCTACGAGCAGTACTTC
TRBV20-1	TRBD2	TRBJ2-7	few	CSAREGPKLAGGPYEQYF	TGCAGTGCTAGAGAGGGACCTAAACTAGCGGGGGGCCCCTACGAGCAGTACTTC
TRBV11-2	TRBD2	TRBJ2-7	once	CASSPGLAGGYEQYF	TGTGCCAGCAGCCCCGGGCTAGCGGGAGGATACGAGCAGTACTTC
TRBV11-2	NA	TRBJ2-3	many	CASRSSTRMGTDTQYF	TGTGCCAGCAGATCCTCTACAAGAATGGGCACAGATACGCAGTATTTT
TRBV7-8	NA	TRBJ1-1	few	CASSLADGNTEAFF	TGTGCCAGCAGCTTAGCGGATGGGAACACTGAAGCTTTCTTT
TRBV7-3	NA	TRBJ2-3	NA	CASSLAFTDTQYF	TGTGCCAGCAGCTTAGCCTTCACAGATACGCAGTATTTT
TRBV7-2	NA	TRBJ1-1	few	CASSPTVWWIPKGTEAFF	TGTGCCAGCAGCCCCACGGTCTGGTGGATTCCGAAGGGCACTGAAGCTTTCTTT
TRBV15	NA	TRBJ1-5	NA	CATSRGSGDRPLMAQHF	TGTGCCACCAGCAGGGGATCGGGGGACCGGCCGTTGATGGCCCAGCATTTT
TRBV12-3/TRBV12-4	TRBD1	TRBJ2-7	few	CASTETGYEQYF	TGTGCCAGCACCGAGACAGGGTACGAGCAGTACTTC
TRBV11-2	NA	TRBJ2-1	many	CASSLTAPGAYNEQFF	TGTGCCAGCAGCTTAACGGCGCCCGGAGCCTACAATGAGCAGTTCTTC
TRBV28	NA	TRBJ1-1	NA	CASSTPYRVTEAFF	TGTGCCAGCAGTACGCCCTACAGGGTTACTGAAGCTTTCTTT
TRBV10-3	TRBD1	TRBJ2-1	few	CAISATTGGGSYNEQFF	TGTGCCATCAGTGCCACTACAGGGGGCGGCTCCTACAATGAGCAGTTCTTC